This T cell receptor (beta chain) was found in a study of technical replicates of blood from a handful of donors. Method: immunoSEQ multiplex PCR; TCRdb's copy keeps in-frame clones and lacks some. The sample lists over 50,000 clones; about 94% were seen once. Germline V lookup: CDR1 MNHEY, CDR2 SMNVEV (reference sequence). This CDR3 is 13 amino acids long. Trimming cost V 6 bases and J 7 bases, with 10 bases left between them. The V gene is TRBV27, the J gene TRBJ1-6; D is possibly TRBD1 (5 bases). The receptor comes from a human donor in good health. Some clones in this sample may be carry-over from other donors' samples. Specimen: PBMCs. The CDR3 coding sequence is TGTGCCAGCAGGACAGTAAAAAATTCACCCCTCCACTTT. Its translation: CASRTVKNSPLHF.